The clone carrying this T cell receptor beta chain occurred many times. There are 13 residues in the CDR3. V lost 6 bases, J lost 4 bases, and 5 bases stayed unmatched. Germline V gene sequence: CDR1 SQVTM, CDR2 ANQGSEA. Unique molecular identifiers were affixed to single, distinct cDNA molecules. From the 5' RACE reads, TCRdb called clonotypes with MiXCR, one entry per CDR3 protein. There are 25,000 to 40,000 distinct CDR3 sequences in the sample; approximately 4.4% occur only once, and roughly 7.7% lies in the top ten. This sample was included in a study of early T cells in non-severe SARS-CoV-2 infection. Study at large: Sequencing was performed on bulk RNA from unsorted whole blood, leaving chains unpaired.

The sequencing sample was made of whole blood. V usage is TRBV29-1 and J usage is TRBJ2-5; TRBD2 aligns across 10 bases. The TCR originated in an adult who was a healthcare worker with PCR-confirmed SARS-CoV-2 infection or an uninfected control (not recorded which). CDR3 in DNA: TGCAGCGTGGGACTAGCGAGGGGAGAGACCCAGTACTTC. It codes for CSVGLARGETQYF.